This T cell receptor beta chain comes out of a study of cytomegalovirus exposure and HLA in healthy donors. Study outcomes and limitations: A classifier reportedly called cytomegalovirus status with high sensitivity and specificity. Among the sequence variants, a highly shared cluster was likely an artifact of sequencing.

CDR1 and CDR2 (germline): MDHEN, SYDVKM. Trimming at V came to 3 bases and at J to 3 bases, leaving 6 bases not matched to a gene. The CDR3 contains 15 residues. To note about this clone: Its antigen is not identified.

PCR used 60 Vbeta primers and 13 Jbeta primers. Produced via immunoSEQ multiplex PCR; TCRdb's table is partial and in-frame only. The profile shows 99,000 or so clones, more than 80% of them singletons. Sequencing was carried out using PBMCs. The TCR originated in a man younger than 35 in good health and CMV-seronegative. J is TRBJ2-3 and V is TRBV28; TRBD1 aligns across 7 bases. The CDR3 bases are TGTGCCAGCAGTTTGTGGGTCAGGGGGACAGATACGCAGTATTTT. Protein: CASSLWVRGTDTQYF.